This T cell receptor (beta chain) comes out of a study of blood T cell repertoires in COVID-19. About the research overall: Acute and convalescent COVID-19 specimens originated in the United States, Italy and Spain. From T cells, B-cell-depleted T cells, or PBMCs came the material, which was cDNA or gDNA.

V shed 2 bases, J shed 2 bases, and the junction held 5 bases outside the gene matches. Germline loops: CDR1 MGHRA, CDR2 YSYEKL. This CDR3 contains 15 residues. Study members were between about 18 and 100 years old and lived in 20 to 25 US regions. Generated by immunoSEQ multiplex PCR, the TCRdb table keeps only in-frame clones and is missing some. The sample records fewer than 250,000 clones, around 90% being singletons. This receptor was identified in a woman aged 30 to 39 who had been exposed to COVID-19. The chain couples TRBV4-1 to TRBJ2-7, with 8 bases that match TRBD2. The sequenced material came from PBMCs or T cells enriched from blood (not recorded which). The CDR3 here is CASSQYSGGAYEQYF. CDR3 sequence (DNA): TGCGCCAGCAGCCAATATTCGGGAGGGGCCTACGAGCAGTACTTC.